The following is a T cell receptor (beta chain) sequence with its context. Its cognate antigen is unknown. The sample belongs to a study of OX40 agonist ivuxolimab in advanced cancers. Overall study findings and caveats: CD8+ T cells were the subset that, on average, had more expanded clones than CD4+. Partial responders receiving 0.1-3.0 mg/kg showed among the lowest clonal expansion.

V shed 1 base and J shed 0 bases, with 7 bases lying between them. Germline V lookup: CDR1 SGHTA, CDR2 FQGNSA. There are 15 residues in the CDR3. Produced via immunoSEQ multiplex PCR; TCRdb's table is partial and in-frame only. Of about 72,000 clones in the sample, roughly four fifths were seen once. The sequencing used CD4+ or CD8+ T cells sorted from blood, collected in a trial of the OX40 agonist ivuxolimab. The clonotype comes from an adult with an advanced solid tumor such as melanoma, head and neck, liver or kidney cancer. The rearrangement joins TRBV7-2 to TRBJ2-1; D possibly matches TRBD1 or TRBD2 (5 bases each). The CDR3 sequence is CASSLVGTSYNEQFF. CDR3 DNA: TGTGCCAGCAGCTTAGTAGGGACCTCCTACAATGAGCAGTTCTTC.